This TCR beta chain was observed in a study of shared clonotypes between healthy human individuals. Findings and limits, study-wide: Donor scarcity curtailed the genetic and exposure-history diversity represented herein. Some naive CD4 clonotypes, 4% to 6%, turned up in common across several donors.

Sequencing was performed with immunoSEQ multiplex PCR; in TCRdb, only in-frame clones are kept and a portion is missing. The repertoire holds about 2.1 million clones, 90% to 95% seen once, with around 1.7% in the top ten. Concerning this clone itself: Its antigen is unidentified.

V lost 7 bases, J lost 1 base, and 13 bases lay in between. Germline V gene data show CDR1 as MNHEY and CDR2 as SVGAGI. The CDR3 spans 15 residues. Only CD45RO-negative cells positively selected for CCR7 counted as naive CD8 cells, so terminally differentiated effector memory CD45RA+ cells were excluded. The rearrangement joins TRBV6-5 to TRBJ2-2; tentative D call: TRBD2 (5 bases). Sample: naive CD8+ T cells from PBMCs. The source of this sequence is a man between 18 and 35 years old in good health. Some clones in this sample may be carry-over from other donors' samples. CDR3 in DNA: TGTGCCAGCACTCCCGCGGGCTGGAACACCGGGGAGCTGTTTTTT. It yields the protein CASTPAGWNTGELFF.